This T cell receptor (beta chain) was profiled in a study of T cell responses to AZD1222 COVID-19 vaccine. Findings and limits, study-wide: The donor group comprised mostly white British people and more females; the analysis possibly underestimated clonal diversity.

There are 13 residues in the CDR3. Per the germline V gene, CDR1 is SGHRS and CDR2 is YFSETQ. V was cut by 1 base and J by 8 bases, with 12 bases left in between. As regards this clone: Its matching antigen is unknown.

The repertoire was sequenced with immunoSEQ multiplex PCR; TCRdb's copy has only in-frame clones and lacks some. The sample holds roughly 40,000 clones, approximately 89% seen once. This TCR was recovered from an adult who received the AZD1222 COVID-19 vaccine. The V and J genes are TRBV5-1 and TRBJ1-1; D is possibly TRBD1 (6 bases). Here the sequenced sample was peripheral blood, taken 28 days after the second AZD1222 dose. The chain's CDR3 is CASSLRAGEEAFF. CDR3 bases: TGCGCCAGCAGCTTGAGGGCAGGGGAGGAAGCTTTCTTT.